These 8 T cell receptor beta chains were all obtained from the same sample, sequenced in a study of T-cell reconstitution after alpha-beta-depleted transplantation in children. Preparation of the TCRbeta library was carried out with unique molecular identifiers. TCRdb re-called the PCR reads with MiXCR, one entry per CDR3 protein. Here the sample spans 700,000 to 950,000 distinct CDR3 sequences, 15% to 20% being singletons. The starting material was PBMCs, mostly from graft donor cells, obtained 360 days after TCRalphabeta/CD19-depleted stem cell transplant. Source of these receptors: a male patient between 10 and 17 years old who had a stem cell transplant for acute lymphoblastic leukemia, so the T cells may come from the graft donor.

In its sample, this clonotype was seen many times. J is TRBJ1-1 and V is TRBV19, with D maybe TRBD1 (5 bases). Germline values: CDR1 LNHDA, CDR2 SQIVND (reference sequence). The CDR3 totals 14 residues. The ends were cut back, 7 bases at V and 1 base at J, with 13 bases in the middle. The CDR3 DNA sequence: TGTGCCAGTACTCTGGGACCGAGGAACACTGAAGCTTTCTTT. It codes for CASTLGPRNTEAFF. The variable domain in full, with the rest retrieved from reference TRBV19 and TRBJ1-1, is DGGITQSPKYLFRKEGQNVTLSCEQNLNHDAMYWYRQDPGQGLRLIYYSQIVNDFQKGDIAEGYSVSREKKESFPLTVTSAQKNPTAFYLCASTLGPRNTEAFFGQGTRLTVV.

The chain couples TRBV7-9 to TRBJ2-2, with TRBD1 as a possible D gene (5 bases). Deletions cut 3 bases from V and 5 bases from J, with 10 bases between. Germline loops: CDR1 SEHNR, CDR2 FQNEAQ (reference sequence). This CDR3 has 14 residues. In DNA form, the CDR3 reads TGTGCCAGCAGCTTCTCAGGGTTAACCGGGGAGCTGTTTTTT. Protein: CASSFSGLTGELFF.

This clonotype came up a few times. The chain links TRBV5-4 to TRBJ2-7; 8 bases are shared with TRBD2. The length of the CDR3 is 16 residues. J lost 7 bases, V lost 4 bases, and 16 bases had no gene match. Germline lookup yields CDR1 SGHNT and CDR2 YYREEE (reference sequence). CDR3 bases: TGTGCCAGCAGCCCGGCTTGGGGAGCGGGAGTACGAGAGCAGTACTTC. This codes for CASSPAWGAGVREQYF.

V is TRBV12-3 or TRBV12-4 and J is TRBJ2-7; D is perhaps TRBD2 (5 bases). Deletions cut 5 bases from V and 4 bases from J, with 9 bases between. The CDR3 consists of 12 residues. The CDR3 nucleotides read TGTGCCAGCAGTGCTAGCCGATACGAGCAGTACTTC. Protein sequence: CASSASRYEQYF.

The V call is TRBV2, the J call TRBJ2-2; 9 nucleotides line up with TRBD1. CDR1 SNHLY and CDR2 FYNNEI come from the germline V gene. V gave up 7 bases and J gave up 2 bases; unmatched junction bases: 8. The CDR3 loop spans 16 amino acids. CDR3: CASTSHTGGNTGELFF. The CDR3 coding sequence is TGTGCCAGCACGTCACACACAGGGGGCAACACCGGGGAGCTGTTTTTT.

V usage is TRBV24-1 and J usage is TRBJ2-3; D uncertain. Between the trimmed V and J ends, which lost 1 base and 4 bases, there was a span of 8 bases. Germline-derived CDR1 and CDR2 are KGHDR and SFDVKD. The CDR3 totals 14 residues. CDR3 protein: CATSDLGIPDTQYF. For the CDR3, the DNA is TGTGCCACCAGTGATTTAGGGATCCCAGATACGCAGTATTTT.

The sample holds a few counts of this clonotype. This chain links TRBV29-1 with TRBJ2-6; perhaps TRBD1 as D (6 bases). Germline-derived CDR1 and CDR2 are SQVTM and ANQGSEA. Trimming took 3 bases from V and 1 from J, leaving 13 bases between them. CDR3 length equals 16 residues. CDR3 in DNA: TGCAGCGTTGAGTTCTTCACAGGGTCTGGGGCCAACGTCCTGACTTTC. Translation: CSVEFFTGSGANVLTF. Variable domain in full (rest from reference TRBV29-1 and TRBJ2-6): SAVISQKPSRDICQRGTSLTIQCQVDSQVTMMFWYRQQPGQSLTLIATANQGSEATYESGFVIDKFPISRPNLTFSTLTVSNMSPEDSSIYLCSVEFFTGSGANVLTFGAGSRLTVL.

This clonotype was seen a handful of times. V gene TRBV4-1 combines with J gene TRBJ2-7; weak D call: TRBD1 (5 bases). The CDR3 covers 15 residues. With 6 bases removed from V and 5 bases from J, the gap between germline ends came to 20 bases. CDR1 MGHRA and CDR2 YSYEKL come from the germline V gene. CDR3 sequence reads: CASRNGRELLDEQYF. The CDR3 nucleotides read TGCGCCAGCAGGAATGGCAGGGAACTTCTCGACGAGCAGTACTTC.